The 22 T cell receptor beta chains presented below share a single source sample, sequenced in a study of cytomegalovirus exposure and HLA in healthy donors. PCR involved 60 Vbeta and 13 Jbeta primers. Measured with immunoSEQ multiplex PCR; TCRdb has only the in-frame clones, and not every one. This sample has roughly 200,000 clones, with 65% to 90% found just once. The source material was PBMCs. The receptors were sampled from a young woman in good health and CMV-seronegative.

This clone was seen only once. The CDR3 protein is CASSQGGGANYGYTF. CDR3 nucleotides: TGCGCCAGCAGCCAAGGAGGGGGAGCTAACTATGGCTACACCTTC. V and J are TRBV4-1 and TRBJ1-2; possibly TRBD1 for D (6 bases). V lost 1 base and J 0 bases, leaving 9 bases between the germline ends. CDR1 is MGHRA and CDR2 is YSYEKL in the germline V gene. This CDR3 spans 15 amino acids.

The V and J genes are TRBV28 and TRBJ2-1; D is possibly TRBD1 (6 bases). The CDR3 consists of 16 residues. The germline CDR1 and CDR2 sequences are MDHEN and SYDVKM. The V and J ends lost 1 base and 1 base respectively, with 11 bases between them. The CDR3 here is CASSLLGRGSYNEQFF. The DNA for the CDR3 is TGTGCCAGCAGTTTATTGGGCAGGGGATCCTACAATGAGCAGTTCTTC.

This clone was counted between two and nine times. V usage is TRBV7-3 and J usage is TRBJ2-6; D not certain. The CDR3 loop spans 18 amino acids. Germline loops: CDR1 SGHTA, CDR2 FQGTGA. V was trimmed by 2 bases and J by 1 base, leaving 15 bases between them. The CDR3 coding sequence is TGTGCCAGCAGCTTATCTGCTCACTACGGTTCTGGGGCCAACGTCCTGACTTTC. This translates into CASSLSAHYGSGANVLTF. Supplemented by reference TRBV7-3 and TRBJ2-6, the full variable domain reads GAGVSQTPSNKVTEKGKYVELRCDPISGHTALYWYRQSLGQGPEFLIYFQGTGAADDSGLPNDRFFAVRPEGSVSTLKIQRTERGDSAVYLCASSLSAHYGSGANVLTFGAGSRLTVL.

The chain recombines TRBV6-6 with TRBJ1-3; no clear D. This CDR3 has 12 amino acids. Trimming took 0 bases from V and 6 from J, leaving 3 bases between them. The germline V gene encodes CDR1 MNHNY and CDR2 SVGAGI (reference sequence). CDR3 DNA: TGTGCCAGCAGTTACTCCCTAAACACCATATATTTT. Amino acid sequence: CASSYSLNTIYF.

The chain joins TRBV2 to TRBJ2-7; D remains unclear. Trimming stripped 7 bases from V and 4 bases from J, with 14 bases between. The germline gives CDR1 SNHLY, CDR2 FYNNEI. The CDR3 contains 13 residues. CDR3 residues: CASKVTLLYEQYF. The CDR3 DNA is TGTGCCAGCAAGGTGACCCTACTATACGAGCAGTACTTC.

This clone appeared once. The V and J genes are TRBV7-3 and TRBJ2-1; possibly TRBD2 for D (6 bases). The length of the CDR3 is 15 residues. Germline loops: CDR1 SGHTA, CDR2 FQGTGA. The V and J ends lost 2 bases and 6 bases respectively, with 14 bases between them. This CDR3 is CASSLRPGLSNEQFF. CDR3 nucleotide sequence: TGTGCCAGCAGCTTACGTCCGGGACTTTCCAATGAGCAGTTCTTC. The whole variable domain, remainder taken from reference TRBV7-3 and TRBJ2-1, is GAGVSQTPSNKVTEKGKYVELRCDPISGHTALYWYRQSLGQGPEFLIYFQGTGAADDSGLPNDRFFAVRPEGSVSTLKIQRTERGDSAVYLCASSLRPGLSNEQFFGPGTRLTVL.

The CDR3 is CASSLSGQRGSGELFF. The CDR3 DNA reads TGTGCCAGCAGCTTATCGGGACAGAGAGGGTCAGGGGAGCTGTTTTTT. This rearrangement joins TRBV11-3 to TRBJ2-2; 7 bases are a match to TRBD1. V lost 2 bases to trimming and J lost 8 bases; unmatched junction nucleotides: 11. The germline gives CDR1 SGHNT, CDR2 YENEEA. This CDR3 has 16 residues.

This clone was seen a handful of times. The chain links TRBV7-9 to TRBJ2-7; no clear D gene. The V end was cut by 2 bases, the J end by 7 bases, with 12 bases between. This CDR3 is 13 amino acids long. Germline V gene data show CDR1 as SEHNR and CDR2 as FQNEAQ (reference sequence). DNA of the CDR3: TGTGCCAGCAGCTTAAAGGCGGTTGGGGAGCAGTACTTC. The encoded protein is CASSLKAVGEQYF.

The CDR3 region has the DNA TGTGCCAGCAGTGTACAGAACTCCTACAATGAGCAGTTCTTC. Translated: CASSVQNSYNEQFF. The rearrangement joins TRBV6-1 to TRBJ2-1; D is ambiguous. From germline, CDR1 is MNHNS and CDR2 SASEGT. CDR3 length: 14 residues. V was pared by 4 bases and J by 0 bases, with 7 bases between.

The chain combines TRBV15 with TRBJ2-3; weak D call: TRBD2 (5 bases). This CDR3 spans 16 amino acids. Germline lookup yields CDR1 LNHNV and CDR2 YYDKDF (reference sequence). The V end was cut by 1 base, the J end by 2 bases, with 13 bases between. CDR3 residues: CATSRGIATITDTQYF. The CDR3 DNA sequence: TGTGCCACCAGCAGAGGAATAGCGACAATCACAGATACGCAGTATTTT.

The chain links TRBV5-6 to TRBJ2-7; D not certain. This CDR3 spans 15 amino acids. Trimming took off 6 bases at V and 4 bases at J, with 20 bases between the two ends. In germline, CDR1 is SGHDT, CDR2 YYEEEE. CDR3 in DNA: TGTGCCAGCACCACGGGTACGGCCAGCGTGTACGAGCAGTACTTC. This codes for CASTTGTASVYEQYF.

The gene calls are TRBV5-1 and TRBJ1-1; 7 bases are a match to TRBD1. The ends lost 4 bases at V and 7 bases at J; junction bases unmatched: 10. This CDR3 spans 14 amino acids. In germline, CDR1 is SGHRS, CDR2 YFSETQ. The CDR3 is CASSINDRVGEAFF. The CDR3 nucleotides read TGCGCCAGCAGCATAAACGACAGGGTAGGTGAAGCTTTCTTT.

The CDR3 here is CAWSTGGPEAFF. CDR3 coding DNA: TGTGCCTGGAGCACAGGGGGCCCTGAAGCTTTCTTT. The chain links TRBV30 to TRBJ1-1; 9 nucleotides line up with TRBD1. Germline V gene data show CDR1 as GTSNPN and CDR2 as SVGIG (reference sequence). The J segment lost 6 bases and the V segment lost 3 bases, leaving 2 bases of the junction unmatched. There are 12 residues in the CDR3.

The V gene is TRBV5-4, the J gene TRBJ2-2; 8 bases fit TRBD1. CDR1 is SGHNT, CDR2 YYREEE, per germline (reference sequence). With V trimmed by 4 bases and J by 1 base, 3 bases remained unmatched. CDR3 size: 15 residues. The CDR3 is CASSQGTGNTGELFF. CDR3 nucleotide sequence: TGTGCCAGCAGCCAAGGGACAGGGAACACCGGGGAGCTGTTTTTT.

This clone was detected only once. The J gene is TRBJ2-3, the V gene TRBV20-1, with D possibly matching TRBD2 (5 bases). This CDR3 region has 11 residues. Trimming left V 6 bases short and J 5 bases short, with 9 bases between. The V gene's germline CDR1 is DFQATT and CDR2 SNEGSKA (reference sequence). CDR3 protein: CSAAERDTQYF. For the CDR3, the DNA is TGCAGTGCAGCGGAACGAGATACGCAGTATTTT.

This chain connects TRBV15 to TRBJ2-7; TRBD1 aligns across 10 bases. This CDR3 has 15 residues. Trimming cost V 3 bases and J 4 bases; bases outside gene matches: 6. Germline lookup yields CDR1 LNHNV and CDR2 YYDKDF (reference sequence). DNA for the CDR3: TGTGCCACCAGCAGCGGACAGGGGGTAGAATACGAGCAGTACTTC. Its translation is CATSSGQGVEYEQYF. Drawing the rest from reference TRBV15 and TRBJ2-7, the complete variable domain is DAMVIQNPRYQVTQFGKPVTLSCSQTLNHNVMYWYQQKSSQAPKLLFHYYDKDFNNEADTPDNFQSRRPNTSFCFLDIRSPGLGDTAMYLCATSSGQGVEYEQYFGPGTRLTVT.

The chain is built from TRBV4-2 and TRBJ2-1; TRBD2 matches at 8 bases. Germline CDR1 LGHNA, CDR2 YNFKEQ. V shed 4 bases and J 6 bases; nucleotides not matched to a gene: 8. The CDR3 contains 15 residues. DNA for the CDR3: TGTGCCAGCAGCCGAGGAGCGGGAGCTGTCAATGAGCAGTTCTTC. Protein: CASSRGAGAVNEQFF.

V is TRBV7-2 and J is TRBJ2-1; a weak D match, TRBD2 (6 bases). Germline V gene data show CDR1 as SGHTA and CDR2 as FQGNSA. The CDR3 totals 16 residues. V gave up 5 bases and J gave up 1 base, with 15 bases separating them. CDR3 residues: CASSPGGSRSYNEQFF. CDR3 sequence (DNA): TGTGCCAGCAGCCCCGGGGGTAGTCGATCCTACAATGAGCAGTTCTTC.

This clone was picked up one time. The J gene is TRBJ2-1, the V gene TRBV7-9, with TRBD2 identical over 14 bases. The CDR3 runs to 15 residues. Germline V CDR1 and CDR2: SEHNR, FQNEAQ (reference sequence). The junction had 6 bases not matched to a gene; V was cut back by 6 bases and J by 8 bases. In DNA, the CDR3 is TGTGCCAGCAGGCGACTAGCGGGAGGGCCCCATGAGCAGTTCTTC. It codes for CASRRLAGGPHEQFF.

CDR3 bases: TGTGCCAGCAGCTTAGTACTCGGGACTAATGAAAAACTGTTTTTT. Translated: CASSLVLGTNEKLFF. The rearrangement links TRBV7-2 to TRBJ1-4, with D hard to call. V lost 1 base to trimming and J lost 2 bases, with 8 bases between them. From germline, CDR1 is SGHTA and CDR2 FQGNSA. This CDR3 has 15 amino acids.

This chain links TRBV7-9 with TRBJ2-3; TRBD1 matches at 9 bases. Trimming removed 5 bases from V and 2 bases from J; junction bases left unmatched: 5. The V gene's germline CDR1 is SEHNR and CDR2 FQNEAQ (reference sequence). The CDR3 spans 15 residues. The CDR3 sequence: CASSPGQGSTDTQYF. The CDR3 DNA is TGTGCCAGCAGCCCGGGACAGGGATCCACAGATACGCAGTATTTT.

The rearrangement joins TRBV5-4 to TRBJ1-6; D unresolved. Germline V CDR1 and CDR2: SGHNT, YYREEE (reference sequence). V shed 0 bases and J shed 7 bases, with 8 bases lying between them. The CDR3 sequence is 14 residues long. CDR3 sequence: CASSLDSGNSPLHF. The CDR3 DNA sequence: TGTGCCAGCAGCTTGGACAGTGGGAATTCACCCCTCCACTTT.